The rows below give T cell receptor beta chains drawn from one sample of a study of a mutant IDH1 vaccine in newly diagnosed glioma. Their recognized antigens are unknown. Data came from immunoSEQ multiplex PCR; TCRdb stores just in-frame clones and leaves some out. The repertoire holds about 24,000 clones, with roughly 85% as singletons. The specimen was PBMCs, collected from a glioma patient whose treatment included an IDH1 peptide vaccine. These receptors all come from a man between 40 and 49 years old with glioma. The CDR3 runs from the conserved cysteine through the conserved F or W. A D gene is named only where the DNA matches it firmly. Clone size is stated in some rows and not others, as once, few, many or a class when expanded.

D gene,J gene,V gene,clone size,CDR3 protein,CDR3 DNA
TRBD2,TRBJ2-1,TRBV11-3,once,CASSPRSSGSSYNEQFF,TGTGCCAGCAGCCCGAGATCTAGCGGGAGTTCCTACAATGAGCAGTTCTTC
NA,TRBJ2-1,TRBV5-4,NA,CASSLVLGLSDSYNEQFF,TGTGCCAGCAGCTTGGTTTTGGGACTGAGCGACTCCTACAATGAGCAGTTCTTC
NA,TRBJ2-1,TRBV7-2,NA,CASSSSGFEQFF,TGTGCCAGCAGCTCTTCAGGGTTTGAGCAGTTCTTC
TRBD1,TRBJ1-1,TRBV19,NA,CASTPGQGLSGAFF,TGTGCCAGTACCCCGGGACAGGGATTATCGGGAGCTTTCTTT
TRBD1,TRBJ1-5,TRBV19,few,CASNTGGDQPQHF,TGTGCCAGTAATACAGGGGGCGATCAGCCCCAGCATTTT
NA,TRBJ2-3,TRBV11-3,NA,CASSLTRTSNTQYF,TGTGCCAGCAGCTTAACCCGGACGTCGAATACGCAGTATTTT
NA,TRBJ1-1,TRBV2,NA,CASTSQGLDEAFF,TGTGCGAGCACTAGCCAGGGGCTCGATGAAGCTTTCTTT
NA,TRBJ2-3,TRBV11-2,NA,CASSLASGPSTDTQYF,TGTGCCAGCAGCTTAGCGAGCGGTCCTAGCACAGATACGCAGTATTTT
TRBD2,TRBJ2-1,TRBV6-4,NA,CASSDSRGIAGSSYNEQFF,TGTGCCAGCAGTGACTCTAGGGGAATAGCGGGCAGCTCCTACAATGAGCAGTTCTTC
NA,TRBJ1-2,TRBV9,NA,CASSVTGAYGYTF,TGTGCCAGCAGCGTGACAGGCGCCTATGGCTACACCTTC
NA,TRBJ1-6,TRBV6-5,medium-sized,CASSYGGALNSPLHF,TGTGCCAGCAGTTACGGGGGGGCTCTCAATTCACCCCTCCACTTT
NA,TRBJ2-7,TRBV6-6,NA,CASSYEAGPTYEQYF,TGTGCCAGCAGTTACGAGGCAGGGCCGACCTACGAGCAGTACTTC
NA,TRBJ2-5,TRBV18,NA,CASSPIFGETQYF,TGTGCCAGCTCACCCATATTCGGGGAGACCCAGTACTTC
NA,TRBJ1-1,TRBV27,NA,CASSLLGNMNTEAFF,TGTGCCAGCAGTTTATTAGGAAACATGAACACTGAAGCTTTCTTT
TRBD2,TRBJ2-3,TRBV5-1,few,CASSLVGGRALDTQYF,TGCGCCAGCAGCTTGGTGGGCGGGAGGGCCTTAGATACGCAGTATTTT
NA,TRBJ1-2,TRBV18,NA,CASSPPGRPVEANYGYTF,TGTGCCAGCTCACCTCCGGGACGCCCGGTGGAGGCTAACTATGGCTACACCTTC
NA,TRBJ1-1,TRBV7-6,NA,CASSPRQATEAFF,TGTGCCAGCAGCCCAAGACAGGCAACTGAAGCTTTCTTT
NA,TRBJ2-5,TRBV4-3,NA,CASSQSRISETQYF,TGCGCCAGCAGCCAGTCTCGTATTAGCGAGACCCAGTACTTC
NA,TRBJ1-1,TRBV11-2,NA,CASSLTSLLPGEAFF,TGTGCCAGCAGCCTAACCTCCTTACTACCGGGGGAAGCTTTCTTT
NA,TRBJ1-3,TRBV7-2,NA,CASSFDGLSGNTIYF,TGTGCCAGCAGCTTTGATGGCCTCTCTGGAAACACCATATATTTT
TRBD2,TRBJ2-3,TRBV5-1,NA,CASRVGSGKISDTQYF,TGCGCCAGCAGGGTAGGTAGCGGGAAGATCTCAGATACGCAGTATTTT
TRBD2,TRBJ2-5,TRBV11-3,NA,CASSLEGGRGTQYF,TGTGCCAGCAGCTTAGAAGGCGGGAGAGGGACCCAGTACTTC
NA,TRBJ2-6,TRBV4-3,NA,CASSQGGEDLNVLTF,TGCGCCAGCAGCCAAGGCGGCGAAGACCTCAACGTCCTGACTTTC
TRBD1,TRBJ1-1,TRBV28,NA,CASSPYGQGARGTEAFF,TGTGCCAGCAGTCCCTACGGACAGGGGGCGAGAGGCACTGAAGCTTTCTTT
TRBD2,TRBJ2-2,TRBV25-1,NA,CASKPSGRGNTGELFF,TGTGCCAGCAAACCTAGCGGGAGAGGGAACACCGGGGAGCTGTTTTTT
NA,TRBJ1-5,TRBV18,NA,CASSRASQPQHF,TGTGCCAGCTCACGGGCATCACAGCCCCAGCATTTT
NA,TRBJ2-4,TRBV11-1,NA,CASSFGLSRSENIQYF,TGTGCCAGCAGCTTCGGTTTATCGAGATCCGAAAACATTCAGTACTTC
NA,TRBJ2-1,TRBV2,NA,CASRPREGAREQFF,TGTGCCAGCAGGCCTCGGGAGGGGGCCCGTGAGCAGTTCTTC
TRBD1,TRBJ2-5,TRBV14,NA,CASSQGQTGGETQYF,TGTGCCAGCAGCCAAGGACAGACAGGGGGAGAGACCCAGTACTTC
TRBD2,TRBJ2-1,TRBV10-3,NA,CAISERLPRESQDEQFF,TGTGCCATCAGTGAGCGCCTGCCGCGGGAGAGTCAGGATGAGCAGTTCTTC
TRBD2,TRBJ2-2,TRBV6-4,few,CASGRGTGELFF,TGTGCCAGCGGGAGGGGTACCGGGGAGCTGTTTTTT
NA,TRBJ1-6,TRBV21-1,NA,CASSKGNSPLHF,TGTGCCAGCAGCAAAGGAAATTCACCCCTCCACTTT
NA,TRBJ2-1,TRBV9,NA,CASSATLSSYNEQFF,TGTGCCAGCAGCGCGACCCTGAGCTCCTACAATGAGCAGTTCTTC
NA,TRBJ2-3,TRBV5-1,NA,CASSGAGQDTQYF,TGCGCCAGCTCCGGGGCAGGGCAGGATACGCAGTATTTT
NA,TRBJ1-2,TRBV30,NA,CAWSVRRTGGYGYTF,TGTGCCTGGAGTGTAAGACGGACGGGGGGCTATGGCTACACCTTC
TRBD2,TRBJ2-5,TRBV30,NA,CACSSGGQETQYF,TGTGCCTGCTCTAGCGGGGGCCAAGAGACCCAGTACTTC
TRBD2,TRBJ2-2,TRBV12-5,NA,CASGFGREGNTGELFF,TGTGCTAGTGGTTTTGGGCGGGAGGGAAACACCGGGGAGCTGTTTTTT
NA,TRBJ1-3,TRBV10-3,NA,CAIMAGRSGNTIYF,TGTGCCATCATGGCAGGCCGGTCTGGAAACACCATATATTTT
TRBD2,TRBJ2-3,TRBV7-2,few,CASSLVPSGRAGRTDTQYF,TGTGCCAGCAGCTTAGTGCCTAGCGGGAGGGCCGGGCGCACAGATACGCAGTATTTT
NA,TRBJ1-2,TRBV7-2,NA,CASSLRPGQEEGYTF,TGTGCCAGCAGCTTGCGCCCAGGGCAGGAGGAAGGCTACACCTTC
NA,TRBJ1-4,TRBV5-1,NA,CASSIGLGSNEKLFF,TGCGCCAGCAGCATTGGGTTGGGATCTAATGAAAAACTGTTTTTT
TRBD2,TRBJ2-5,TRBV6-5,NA,CASSGGGRETQYF,TGTGCCAGCAGTGGCGGGGGGAGGGAGACCCAGTACTTC
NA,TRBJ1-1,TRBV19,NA,CASSILPPVNTEAFF,TGTGCCAGTAGTATCCTCCCTCCCGTGAACACTGAAGCTTTCTTT
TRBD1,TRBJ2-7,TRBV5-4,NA,CASRGQGAYEQYF,TGTGCCAGCCGCGGACAGGGGGCCTACGAGCAGTACTTC
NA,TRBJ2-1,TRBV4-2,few,CASSQDRREQFF,TGTGCCAGCAGCCAAGATCGCCGGGAGCAGTTCTTC
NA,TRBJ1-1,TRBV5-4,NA,CASSFAVGNTEAFF,TGTGCCAGCAGCTTCGCGGTAGGGAACACTGAAGCTTTCTTT
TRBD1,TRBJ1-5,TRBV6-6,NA,CASSYGGQGDQPQHF,TGTGCCAGCAGTTACGGGGGACAGGGGGATCAGCCCCAGCATTTT
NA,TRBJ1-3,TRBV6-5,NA,CASRREAGNTIYF,TGTGCCAGCAGAAGGGAGGCCGGAAACACCATATATTTT
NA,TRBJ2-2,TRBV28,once,CASRKLISGELFF,TGTGCCAGCAGGAAATTAATTTCCGGGGAGCTGTTTTTT
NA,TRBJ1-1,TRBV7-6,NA,CASSKAPGAATEAFF,TGTGCCAGCAGTAAAGCCCCTGGGGCAGCCACTGAAGCTTTCTTT
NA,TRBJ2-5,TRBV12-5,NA,CASGTGPQETQYF,TGTGCTAGTGGGACGGGACCTCAAGAGACCCAGTACTTC
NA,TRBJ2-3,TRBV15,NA,CATSRATDTQYF,TGTGCCACCAGCAGAGCTACAGATACGCAGTATTTT